Included here is one T cell receptor (beta chain) sequence, with context. Its antigen is currently unknown. This sample is drawn from a study of cytomegalovirus exposure and HLA in healthy donors. Study results and caveats: Accurate predictions that matched the HLA-A and HLA-B alleles of most subjects were reportedly made from TCR beta sequences. In a later analysis, TCR beta V- and J-gene trimming was associated with a missense DCLRE1C variant.

PCR employed 60 Vbeta and 13 Jbeta primers. TCRdb's table, derived via immunoSEQ multiplex PCR, lists solely in-frame clones and lacks some. This sample has about 160,000 clones, with more than 60% found just once. Trimming removed 0 bases at V and 0 bases at J, with 12 bases between. Germline CDR1 ENHRY, CDR2 SYGVKD. This CDR3 has 17 amino acids. This TCR was sampled from a woman younger than 45 in good health and CMV-seronegative. The J gene is TRBJ1-5, the V gene TRBV10-3, with D hard to call. Sequencing was carried out using PBMCs. CDR3 sequence (DNA): TGTGCCATCAGTGAGTCCTACCGGCGGTCTAGCAATCAGCCCCAGCATTTT. Translated, it gives CAISESYRRSSNQPQHF.